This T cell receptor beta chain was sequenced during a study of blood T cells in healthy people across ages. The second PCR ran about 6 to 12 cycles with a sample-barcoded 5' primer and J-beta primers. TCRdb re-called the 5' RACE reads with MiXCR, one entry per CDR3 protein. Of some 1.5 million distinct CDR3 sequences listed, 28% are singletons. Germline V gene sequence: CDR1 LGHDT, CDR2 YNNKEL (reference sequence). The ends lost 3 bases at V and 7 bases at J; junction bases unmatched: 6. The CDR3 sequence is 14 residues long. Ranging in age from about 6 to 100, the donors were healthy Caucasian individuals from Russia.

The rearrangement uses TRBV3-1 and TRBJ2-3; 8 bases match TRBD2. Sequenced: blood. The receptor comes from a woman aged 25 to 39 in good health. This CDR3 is CASSHAGGGYTQYF. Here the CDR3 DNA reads TGTGCCAGCAGCCACGCGGGCGGGGGGTATACGCAGTATTTT.